This T cell receptor (beta chain) was sequenced during a study of cytomegalovirus exposure and HLA in healthy donors. As for the study in general: Previous work identified 117 million unique TCR beta sequences from 150 million to 200 million T cells. Study observations and caveats: Listed as cytomegalovirus-associated were about 160 TCR beta chains.

To note about this clone: Its target is unknown.

The study ran its PCR with 60 Vbeta and 13 Jbeta primers. In the original analysis: Later work found 80 million to 85 million unique TCR beta chains, with roughly 11 million shared. Repertoires were generated with immunoSEQ multiplex PCR, while TCRdb's copy carries only in-frame clones and drops some. The DNA was the basis for D and trimming; V, J and clone size are from that table. Here the sample spans 60,000 to 80,000 clones, 60% to 65% being singletons. The donors, nominally healthy at sampling, likely had unrecorded immune exposures. This TCR derives from a man aged 30 to 39 in good health and CMV-seronegative. The sample comprised PBMCs.

CDR3 sequence (DNA): TGTGCCAGCAGCTTAGCGCGCCGACTAGCGCGCTACAATGAGCAGTTCTTC. Its protein is CASSLARRLARYNEQFF. The chain joins TRBV7-2 to TRBJ2-1; 8 nucleotides match TRBD2. Trimming took 0 bases from V and 3 from J; bases not matched to a gene: 7. The germline V gene encodes CDR1 SGHTA and CDR2 FQGNSA. The CDR3 has 17 residues.